This entry is about one T cell receptor beta chain. The CDR3 sequence is 17 residues long. Germline CDR1 is MNHEY and CDR2 is SMNVEV (reference sequence). The J segment lost 1 base and the V segment lost 5 bases, leaving 13 bases of the junction unmatched. These data belong to a study of control samples from healthy donors and cancer patients. Clones were sequenced by immunoSEQ multiplex PCR, and TCRdb holds only the in-frame ones, with some missing. This sample carries just over 150,000 clones, 85% to 95% of them seen once, and the ten largest clones take approximately 2.5%. The rearrangement links TRBV27 to TRBJ2-7; TRBD2 aligns across 8 bases. Sequencing input: blood. This TCR was recovered from a man between 50 and 59 years old in good health. The CDR3 protein is CASSLYRPRLASYEQYF. In nucleotides, the CDR3 is TGTGCCAGCAGTCTGTACAGGCCTAGACTAGCGTCCTACGAGCAGTACTTC.